This T cell receptor beta chain came from a study of shared clonotypes between healthy human individuals. Overall study context: Donors, aged 18 to 49, were a couple of women and three men.

General study findings and limits: Clonotypes not shared had lower generation probabilities than those common to all four donors.

Sequencing was performed with immunoSEQ multiplex PCR; in TCRdb, only in-frame clones are kept and a portion is missing. The sample contains approximately 980,000 clones, approximately 80% of which appear only once. With respect to this clone: Its antigen is not known.

The germline V gene encodes CDR1 SGHRS and CDR2 YFSETQ. The CDR3 loop spans 13 amino acids. Trimming shortened V by 5 bases and J by 8 bases, and 14 bases separated the two germline ends. There were no recent acute infections or vaccinations among the donors, who were healthy HIV-negative adults. The sample taken for sequencing was memory CD4+ T cells sorted from blood. Subset meaning: CD45RA-negative fraction. The source of this sequence is a young man in good health. The V call is TRBV5-1, the J call TRBJ2-1; TRBD2 is a possible D gene (7 bases). The CDR3 protein is CASRSPGGDEQFF. CDR3 in DNA: TGCGCCAGCAGGTCACCGGGGGGCGATGAGCAGTTCTTC.